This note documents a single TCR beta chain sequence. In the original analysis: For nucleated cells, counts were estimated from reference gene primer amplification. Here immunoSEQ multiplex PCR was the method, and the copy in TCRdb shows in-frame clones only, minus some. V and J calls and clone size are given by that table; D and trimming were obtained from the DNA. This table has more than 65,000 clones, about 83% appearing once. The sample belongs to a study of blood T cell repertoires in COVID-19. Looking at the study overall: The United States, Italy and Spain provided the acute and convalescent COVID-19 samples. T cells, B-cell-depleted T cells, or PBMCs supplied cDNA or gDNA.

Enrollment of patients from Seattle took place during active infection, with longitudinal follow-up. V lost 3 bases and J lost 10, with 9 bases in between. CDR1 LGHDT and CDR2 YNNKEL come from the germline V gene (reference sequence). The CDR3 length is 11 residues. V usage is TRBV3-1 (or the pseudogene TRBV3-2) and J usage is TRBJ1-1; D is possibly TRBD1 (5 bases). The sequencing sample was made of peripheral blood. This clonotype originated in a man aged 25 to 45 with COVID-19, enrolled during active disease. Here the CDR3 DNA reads TGTGCCAGCAGCCAGGGGGGTGGAGCTTTCTTT. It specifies CASSQGGGAFF.